This T cell receptor (beta chain) derives from a study of blood T cells in healthy people across ages. A J-beta primer mix and a sample-barcoded 5' primer were used in a second PCR of about 7 to 12 cycles. TCRdb reprocessed the 5' RACE reads via MiXCR and lists one record per CDR3 protein. The sample shows around 870,000 distinct CDR3 sequences, 25% to 35% of them seen only once. The germline V gene has CDR1 MDHEN and CDR2 SYDVKM. V was shortened by 6 bases and J by 7 bases, with 16 bases between the two germline ends. The CDR3 has 14 amino acids. The V call is TRBV28, the J call TRBJ2-1; D not resolved. The clonotype comes from a woman over 75 in good health. Sequences were obtained from blood. CDR3 nucleotide sequence: TGTGCCAGCAGGTTAACTCAGGTGGGAAATGAGCAGTTCTTC. Translating it yields CASRLTQVGNEQFF.